The sequence of this TCR beta chain was determined in a study of T cell responses to AZD1222 COVID-19 vaccine. The assay was immunoSEQ multiplex PCR, and TCRdb's table has in-frame clones only and misses some. The table lists roughly 120,000 clones, about 92% of them singletons. CDR1 KGHSH and CDR2 LQKENI come from the germline V gene. V lost 2 bases to trimming and J lost 2 bases, with 12 bases between them. This CDR3 has 15 amino acids. The sequence was obtained from an adult who received the AZD1222 COVID-19 vaccine. Sequenced material: peripheral blood, taken 28 days after the second AZD1222 dose. V is TRBV18 and J is TRBJ1-1; D is unresolved. The CDR3 sequence: CASSPAGSINTEAFF. In DNA, the CDR3 is TGTGCCAGCTCACCAGCGGGTTCGATAAACACTGAAGCTTTCTTT.